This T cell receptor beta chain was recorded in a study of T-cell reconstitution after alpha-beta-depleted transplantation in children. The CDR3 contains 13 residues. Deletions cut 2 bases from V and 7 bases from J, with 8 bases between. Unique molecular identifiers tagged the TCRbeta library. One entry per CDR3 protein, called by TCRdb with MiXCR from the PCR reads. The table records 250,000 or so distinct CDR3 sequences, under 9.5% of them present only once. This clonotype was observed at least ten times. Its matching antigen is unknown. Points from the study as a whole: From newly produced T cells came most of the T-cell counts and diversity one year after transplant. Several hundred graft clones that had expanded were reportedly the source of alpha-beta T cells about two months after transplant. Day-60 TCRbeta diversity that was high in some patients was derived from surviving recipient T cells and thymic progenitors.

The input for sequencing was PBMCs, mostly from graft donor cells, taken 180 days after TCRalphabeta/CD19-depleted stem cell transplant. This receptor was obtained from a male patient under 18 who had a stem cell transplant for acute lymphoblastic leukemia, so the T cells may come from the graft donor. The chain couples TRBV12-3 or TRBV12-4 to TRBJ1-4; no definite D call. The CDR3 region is CASSLRESEKLFF. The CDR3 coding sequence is TGTGCCAGCAGTTTAAGGGAGAGTGAAAAACTGTTTTTT.